This record looks at one T cell receptor beta chain sequence and its context. The data belong to a study of T cell changes during pregnancy in multiple sclerosis. The data were produced by immunoSEQ multiplex PCR, yet TCRdb's version contains in-frame clones alone and is incomplete. The sample consists of 95,000 to 100,000 clones, around 92% of them appearing once. J gave up 4 bases and V 3 bases, and 9 bases lay outside the gene matches. CDR1 is LGHNA, CDR2 YNFKEQ, per germline. This CDR3 is 16 amino acids long. The sequence came from a female donor with multiple sclerosis, enrolled in a pregnancy study. Specimen: peripheral blood, collected in the second trimester of pregnancy. The chain joins TRBV4-2 to TRBJ1-1; the match to TRBD1 covers 9 bases. CDR3 bases: TGTGCCAGCAGCCAGGCTACAGGGGGCGCGAGCACTGAAGCTTTCTTT. Its translation is CASSQATGGASTEAFF.